The clone carrying this TCR beta chain was recorded many times. The data derive from a study of T-cell reconstitution after alpha-beta-depleted transplantation in children. Germline V gives CDR1 SGHRS, CDR2 YFSETQ. The CDR3 runs to 13 residues. V was trimmed by 2 bases and J by 4 bases, leaving 8 bases between them. Preparing the TCRbeta library involved the use of unique molecular identifiers. TCRdb re-called the PCR reads through MiXCR, storing one row per CDR3 protein. The profile shows 200,000 to 300,000 distinct CDR3 sequences, approximately 12% of them singletons. The receptor was derived from a human donor who donated a stem cell graft to a child with acute lymphoblastic leukemia. The sequencing used PBMCs from the stem cell graft donor, collected from the stem cell graft. This chain links TRBV5-1 with TRBJ2-3; tentative D call: TRBD2 (6 bases). CDR3 DNA sequence: TGCGCCAGCAGCTTCGGAGGGCCAGATACGCAGTATTTT. It yields the protein CASSFGGPDTQYF. The variable domain in full, completed from reference TRBV5-1 and TRBJ2-3, reads KAGVTQTPRYLIKTRGQQVTLSCSPISGHRSVSWYQQTPGQGLQFLFEYFSETQRNKGNFPGRFSGRQFSNSRSEMNVSTLELGDSALYLCASSFGGPDTQYFGPGTRLTVL.